A single sample is the source of the 5 T cell receptor beta chains below, sequenced in a study of beta chain features in type 1 diabetes. The investigators reverse transcribed all of the isolated RNA, so they sequenced expressed TCRB transcripts. Measured with immunoSEQ multiplex PCR; TCRdb has only the in-frame clones, and not every one. Of about 930,000 clones detected, roughly 15% appear once; the ten largest clones hold around 0.02%. Material: naive CD4+ T cells from blood. These receptors were taken from a woman under 30 in good health.

As to this clone: The junction differs from germline at one of its ends, possibly a read error. This chain joins TRBV7-7 and TRBJ1-2; 7 bases are shared with TRBD1. The CDR3 is 16 residues long. Germline loops: CDR1 SSHAT, CDR2 FNYEAQ (reference sequence). The CDR3 nucleotides are TGTGCTAGCAGCTTAGCCGGGACAGCAGCTAACTATGGCTACACCTTC. Its protein is CASSLAGTAANYGYTF. Full variable domain (rest looked up from reference TRBV7-7 and TRBJ1-2): GAGVSQSPRYKVTKRGQDVTLRCDPISSHATLYWYQQALGQGPEFLTYFNYEAQPDKSGLPSDRFSAERPEGSISTLTIQRTEQRDSAMYRCASSLAGTAANYGYTFGSGTRLTVV.

The table lists this clone with a few counts. The chain uses TRBV7-9 and TRBJ2-7; maybe TRBD2 (5 bases). The V end lost 0 bases, the J end lost 3 bases, and 15 bases lay between the germline ends. Germline loops: CDR1 SEHNR, CDR2 FQNEAQ (reference sequence). CDR3 length equals 16 residues. CDR3 loop: CASSLALGRGYYEQYF. CDR3 DNA sequence: TGTGCCAGCAGCTTAGCTTTGGGGAGAGGATACTACGAGCAGTACTTC. Full variable domain (rest looked up from reference TRBV7-9 and TRBJ2-7): DTGVSQNPRHKITKRGQNVTFRCDPISEHNRLYWYRQTLGQGPEFLTYFQNEAQLEKSRLLSDRFSAERPKGSFSTLEIQRTEQGDSAMYLCASSLALGRGYYEQYFGPGTRLTVT.

This clone was counted a few times. V usage is TRBV5-8 and J usage is TRBJ2-5; D gene ambiguous. V was cut by 3 bases and J by 4 bases, with 4 bases left in between. Germline V gene sequence: CDR1 SGHTS, CDR2 YDEGEE. The CDR3 has 11 amino acids. For the CDR3, the DNA is TGTGCCAGCAGCTGGAGAGAGACCCAGTACTTC. This encodes CASSWRETQYF.

This clone was picked up one time. The V call is TRBV7-3, the J call TRBJ2-3; a possible D gene is TRBD1 (6 bases). The CDR3 covers 14 residues. Germline assignment: CDR1 SGHTA and CDR2 FQGTGA. Deletions cut 0 bases from V and 6 bases from J, with 10 bases between. CDR3 sequence reads: CASSLTGGLDTQYF. DNA for the CDR3: TGTGCCAGCAGCTTAACTGGGGGCCTGGATACGCAGTATTTT.

This chain connects TRBV7-8 to TRBJ1-5; 7 nucleotides line up with TRBD1. CDR3 size: 18 residues. With 2 bases clipped from V and 1 base from J, the junction kept 11 bases outside the gene matches. CDR1 and CDR2 from the germline V gene are SGHVS and FQNEAQ. DNA for the CDR3: TGTGCCAGCAGCTTAAGGGGACAGAATATTTTGAGCAATCAGCCCCAGCATTTT. This gives the protein CASSLRGQNILSNQPQHF.